This TCR beta chain stems from a study of blood T cell repertoires in COVID-19. Study in general: Spain, Italy and the United States supplied samples that represented acute and convalescent COVID-19.

Contact with a PCR-confirmed or clinician-diagnosed COVID-19 case occurred within 2 weeks of entry. The CDR3 is made up of 15 amino acids. V lost 2 bases and J 4 bases, leaving 14 bases between the germline ends. The germline V gene encodes CDR1 KGHSH and CDR2 LQKENI. Profiled with immunoSEQ multiplex PCR; TCRdb holds only in-frame clones, not every one. This sample has about 280,000 clones, with about four fifths found just once. Sequencing was done on a sample of PBMCs or T cells enriched from blood (not recorded which). The sequence was obtained from a man aged 40-49 years who had been exposed to COVID-19. This chain joins TRBV18 and TRBJ1-2; a weak D match, TRBD1 (6 bases). The CDR3 bases are TGTGCCAGCTCACCAGCGGACAGCATCCTCTATGGCTACACCTTC. Protein sequence: CASSPADSILYGYTF.